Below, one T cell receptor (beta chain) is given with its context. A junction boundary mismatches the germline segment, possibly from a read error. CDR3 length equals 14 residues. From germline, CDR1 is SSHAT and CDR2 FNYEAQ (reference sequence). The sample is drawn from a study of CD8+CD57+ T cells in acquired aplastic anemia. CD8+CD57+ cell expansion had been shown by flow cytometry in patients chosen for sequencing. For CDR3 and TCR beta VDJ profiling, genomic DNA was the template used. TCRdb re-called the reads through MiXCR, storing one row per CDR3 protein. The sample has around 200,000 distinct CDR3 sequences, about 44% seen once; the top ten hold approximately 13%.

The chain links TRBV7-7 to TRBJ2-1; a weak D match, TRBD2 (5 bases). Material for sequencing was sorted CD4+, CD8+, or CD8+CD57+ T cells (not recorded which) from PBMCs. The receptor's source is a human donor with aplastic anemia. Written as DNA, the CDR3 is TGTGCTAGCAGCTTAGCCAAGAGGGCAGATGAGCAGTTCTTC. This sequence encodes CASSLAKRADEQFF.